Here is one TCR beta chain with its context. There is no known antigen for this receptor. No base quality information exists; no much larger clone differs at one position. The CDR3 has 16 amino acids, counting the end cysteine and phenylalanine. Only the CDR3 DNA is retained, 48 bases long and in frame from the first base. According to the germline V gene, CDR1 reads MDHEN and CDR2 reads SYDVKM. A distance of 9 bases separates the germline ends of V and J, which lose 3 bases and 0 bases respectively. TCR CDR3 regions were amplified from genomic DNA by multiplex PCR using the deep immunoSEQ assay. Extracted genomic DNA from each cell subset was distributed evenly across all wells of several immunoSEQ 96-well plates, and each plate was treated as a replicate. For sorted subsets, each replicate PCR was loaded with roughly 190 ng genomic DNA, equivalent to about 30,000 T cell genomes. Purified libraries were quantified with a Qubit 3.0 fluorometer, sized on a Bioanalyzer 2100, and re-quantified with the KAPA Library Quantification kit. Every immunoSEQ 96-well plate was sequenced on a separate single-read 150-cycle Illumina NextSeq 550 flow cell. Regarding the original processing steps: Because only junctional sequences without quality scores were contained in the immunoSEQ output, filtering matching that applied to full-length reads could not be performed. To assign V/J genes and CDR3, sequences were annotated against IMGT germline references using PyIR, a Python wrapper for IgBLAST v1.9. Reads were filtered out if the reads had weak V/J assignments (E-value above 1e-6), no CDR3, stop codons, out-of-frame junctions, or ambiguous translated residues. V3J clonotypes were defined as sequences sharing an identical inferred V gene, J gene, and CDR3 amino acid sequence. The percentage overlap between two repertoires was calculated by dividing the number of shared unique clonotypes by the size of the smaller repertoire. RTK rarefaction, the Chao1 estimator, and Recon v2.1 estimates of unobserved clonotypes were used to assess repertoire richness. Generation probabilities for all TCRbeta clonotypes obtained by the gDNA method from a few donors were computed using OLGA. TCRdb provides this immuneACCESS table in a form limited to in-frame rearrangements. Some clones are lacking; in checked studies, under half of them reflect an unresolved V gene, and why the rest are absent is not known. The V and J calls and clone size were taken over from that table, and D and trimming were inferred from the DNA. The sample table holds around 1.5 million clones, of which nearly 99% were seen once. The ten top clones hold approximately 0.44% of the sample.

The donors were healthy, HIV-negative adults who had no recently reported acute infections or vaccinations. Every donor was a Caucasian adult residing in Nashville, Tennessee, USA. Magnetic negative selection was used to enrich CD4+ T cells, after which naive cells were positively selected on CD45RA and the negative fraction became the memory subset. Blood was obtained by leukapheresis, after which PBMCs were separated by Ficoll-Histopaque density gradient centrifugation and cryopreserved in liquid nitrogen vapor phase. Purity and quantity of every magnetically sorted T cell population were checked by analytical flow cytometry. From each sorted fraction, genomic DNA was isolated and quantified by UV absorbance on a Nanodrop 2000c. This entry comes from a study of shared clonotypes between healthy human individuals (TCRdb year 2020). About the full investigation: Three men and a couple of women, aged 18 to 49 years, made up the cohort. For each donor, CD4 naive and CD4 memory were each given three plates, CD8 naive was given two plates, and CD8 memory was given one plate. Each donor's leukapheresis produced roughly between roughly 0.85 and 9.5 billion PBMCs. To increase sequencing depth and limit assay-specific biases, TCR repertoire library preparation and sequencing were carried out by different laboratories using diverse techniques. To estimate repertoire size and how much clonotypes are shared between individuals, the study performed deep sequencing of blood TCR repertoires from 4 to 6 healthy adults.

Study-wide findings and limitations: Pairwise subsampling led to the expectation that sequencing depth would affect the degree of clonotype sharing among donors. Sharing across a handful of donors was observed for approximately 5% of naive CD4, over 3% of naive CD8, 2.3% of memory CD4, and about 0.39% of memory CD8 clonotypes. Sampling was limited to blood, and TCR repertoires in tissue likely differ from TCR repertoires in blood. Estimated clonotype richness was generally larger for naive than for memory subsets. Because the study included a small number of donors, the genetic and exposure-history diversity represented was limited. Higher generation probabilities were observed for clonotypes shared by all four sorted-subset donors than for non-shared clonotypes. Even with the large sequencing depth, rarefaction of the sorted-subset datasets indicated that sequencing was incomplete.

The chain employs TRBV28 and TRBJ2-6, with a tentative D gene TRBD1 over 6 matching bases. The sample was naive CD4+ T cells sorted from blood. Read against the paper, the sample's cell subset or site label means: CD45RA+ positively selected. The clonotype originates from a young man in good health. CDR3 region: CASSFGGLSGANVLTF. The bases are TGTGCCAGCAGTTTTGGGGGCCTCTCTGGGGCCAACGTCCTGACTTTC.